This T cell receptor beta chain is from a study of response to subunit inactivated influenza vaccine. Germline V gene data show CDR1 as LNHNV and CDR2 as YYDKDF (reference sequence). Trimming cost V 5 bases and J 4 bases; bases outside gene matches: 3. CDR3 size: 14 residues. From the RT-PCR reads, TCRdb called clonotypes with MiXCR, one entry per CDR3 protein. The data contain under 850,000 distinct CDR3 sequences, less than 20% of them singletons. The sequenced sample was PBMCs from blood, obtained about 5 days after vaccination. The clonotype originates from a man aged 50 to 60 who received an inactivated influenza vaccine. The chain joins TRBV15 to TRBJ2-1, with 9 bases matching TRBD2. CDR3 amino acids: CATSPREGYNEQFF. DNA of the CDR3: TGTGCCACCAGCCCGCGGGAGGGGTACAATGAGCAGTTCTTC.